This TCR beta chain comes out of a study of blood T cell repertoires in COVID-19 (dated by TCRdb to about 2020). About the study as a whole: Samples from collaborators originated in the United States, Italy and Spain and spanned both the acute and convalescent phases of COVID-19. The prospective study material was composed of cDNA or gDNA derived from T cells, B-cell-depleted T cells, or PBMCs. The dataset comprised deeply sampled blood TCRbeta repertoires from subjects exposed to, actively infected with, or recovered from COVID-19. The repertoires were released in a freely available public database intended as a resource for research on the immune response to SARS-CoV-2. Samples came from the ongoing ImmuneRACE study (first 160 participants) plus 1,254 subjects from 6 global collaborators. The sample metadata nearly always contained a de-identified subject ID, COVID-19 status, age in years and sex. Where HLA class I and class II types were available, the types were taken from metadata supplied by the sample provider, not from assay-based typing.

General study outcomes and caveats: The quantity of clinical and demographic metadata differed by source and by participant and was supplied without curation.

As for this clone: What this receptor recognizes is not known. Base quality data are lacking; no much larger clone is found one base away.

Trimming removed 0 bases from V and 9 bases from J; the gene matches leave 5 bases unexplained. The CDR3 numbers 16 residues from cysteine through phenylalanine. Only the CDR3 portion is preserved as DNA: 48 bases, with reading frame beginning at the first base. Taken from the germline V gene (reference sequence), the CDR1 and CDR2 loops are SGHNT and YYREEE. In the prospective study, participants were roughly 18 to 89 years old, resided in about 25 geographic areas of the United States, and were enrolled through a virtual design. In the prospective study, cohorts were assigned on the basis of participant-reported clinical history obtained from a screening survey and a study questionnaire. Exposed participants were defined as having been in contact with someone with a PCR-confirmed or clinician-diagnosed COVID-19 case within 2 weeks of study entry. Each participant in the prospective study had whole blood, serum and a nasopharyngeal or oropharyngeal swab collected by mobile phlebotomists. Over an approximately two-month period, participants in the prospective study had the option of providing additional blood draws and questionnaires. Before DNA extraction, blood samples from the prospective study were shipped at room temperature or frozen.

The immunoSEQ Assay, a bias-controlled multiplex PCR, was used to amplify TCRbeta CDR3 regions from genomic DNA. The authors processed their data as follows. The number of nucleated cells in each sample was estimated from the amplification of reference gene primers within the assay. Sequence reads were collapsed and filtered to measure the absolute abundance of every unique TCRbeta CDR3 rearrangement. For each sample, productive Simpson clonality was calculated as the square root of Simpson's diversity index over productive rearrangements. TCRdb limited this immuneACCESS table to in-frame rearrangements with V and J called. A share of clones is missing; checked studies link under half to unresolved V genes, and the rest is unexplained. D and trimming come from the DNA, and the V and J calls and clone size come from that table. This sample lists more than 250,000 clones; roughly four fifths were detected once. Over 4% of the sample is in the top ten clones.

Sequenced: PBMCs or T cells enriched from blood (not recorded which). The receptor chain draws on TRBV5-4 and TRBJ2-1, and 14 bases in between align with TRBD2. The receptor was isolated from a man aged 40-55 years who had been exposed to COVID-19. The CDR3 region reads CASSLARLAGGSEQFF. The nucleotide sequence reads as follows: TGTGCCAGCAGCTTGGCCAGACTAGCGGGAGGGAGTGAGCAGTTCTTC.